The 13 T cell receptor beta chains given below trace back to one sample, sequenced in a study of blood T cells in healthy people across ages. A sample-barcoded 5' primer and a J-beta primer mix were used in a second PCR of about 7 to 12 cycles. From the 5' RACE reads, TCRdb called clonotypes with MiXCR, one entry per CDR3 protein. The sample gives approximately 800,000 distinct CDR3 sequences, about 34% of which show up once; over 10% is in the top ten. Sequenced material: blood. These receptors were collected from a man between 18 and 35 years old in good health.

The chain is built from TRBV7-9 and TRBJ1-2, with D perhaps TRBD1 (5 bases). The CDR3 runs 15 residues. Germline V gene lookup returns CDR1 SEHNR and CDR2 FQNEAQ (reference sequence). The V end was cut by 6 bases, the J end by 0 bases, with 14 bases between. The CDR3 nucleotides read TGTGCCAGCAGTCCACGACAGAGTACTAACTATGGCTACACCTTC. Its protein is CASSPRQSTNYGYTF.

In the case of this clonotype: This may come from a read error, since a much larger clone is one base off. The chain recombines TRBV10-3 with TRBJ2-5; 7 positions match TRBD1. The end of the DNA aligns better with TRBJ2-7, so the J call may be wrong. Germline V gene data show CDR1 as ENHRY and CDR2 as SYGVKD. This CDR3 is 14 amino acids long. The CDR3 coding sequence is TGTGCCATCAGCCGGAACAGGGGTTCTTACGAGCAGTACTTC. As protein: CAISRNRGSYEQYF.

The chain carries TRBV20-1 and TRBJ2-7; 9 nucleotides match TRBD2. CDR1 and CDR2 (germline): DFQATT, SNEGSKA (reference sequence). The CDR3 consists of 13 residues. V lost 4 bases and J lost 3; bases outside the gene matches: 4. The CDR3 coding sequence is TGCAGTGCTACTCATAGCGGGGGCTACGAGCAGTACTTC. This codes for CSATHSGGYEQYF.

This chain uses TRBV15 with TRBJ2-2; the D is unclear. CDR3 length equals 13 residues. The ends were cut back, 6 bases at V and 6 bases at J, with 11 bases in the middle. Germline values: CDR1 LNHNV, CDR2 YYDKDF (reference sequence). CDR3 nucleotides: TGTGCCACCAGAAAATCAGCGTCCGGGGAGCTGTTTTTT. Protein sequence: CATRKSASGELFF.

In its sample, this clonotype was seen once. The V gene is TRBV27, the J gene TRBJ2-5; D tentatively fits TRBD1 or TRBD2 (5 bases each). The CDR3 consists of 14 residues. The V and J ends lost 7 bases and 1 base respectively, with 13 bases between them. From germline, CDR1 is MNHEY and CDR2 SMNVEV (reference sequence). The CDR3 loop is CASIIREFQETQYF. In DNA form, the CDR3 reads TGTGCCAGCATTATCAGGGAGTTCCAAGAGACCCAGTACTTC.

The gene calls are TRBV20-1 and TRBJ2-1; the match to TRBD1 covers 7 bases. Trimming removed 5 bases from V and 4 bases from J; junction bases left unmatched: 8. Per the germline V gene, CDR1 is DFQATT and CDR2 is SNEGSKA (reference sequence). This CDR3 has 14 residues. The CDR3 loop reads CSALTGARYNEQFF. The CDR3 DNA is TGCAGTGCTCTCACAGGGGCGCGGTACAATGAGCAGTTCTTC.

The rearrangement joins TRBV29-1 to TRBJ2-3, with 7 nucleotides matching TRBD1. Germline CDR1 and CDR2: SQVTM and ANQGSEA. The CDR3 consists of 12 residues. V shed 6 bases and J 2 bases; nucleotides not matched to a gene: 2. In DNA, the CDR3 is TGCAGCGTGGGACAGAACACAGATACGCAGTATTTT. Its translation: CSVGQNTDTQYF.

In this sample, this clonotype turned up many times. In nucleotides, the CDR3 is TGTGCCAGCAGCCCCGCGGATACGCAGTATTTT. Its protein product is CASSPADTQYF. The rearrangement joins TRBV7-2 to TRBJ2-3, with unresolved D. CDR3 length: 11 residues. Germline V gene sequence: CDR1 SGHTA, CDR2 FQGNSA. Trimming left V 5 bases short and J 6 bases short, with 6 bases between.

Of note for this clonotype: A single base separates this from a much larger clone, so it may be a read error. The V gene is TRBV6-2 or TRBV6-3, the J gene TRBJ2-7; tentatively, D is TRBD2 (6 bases). The V end lost 2 bases, the J end lost 7 bases, and 15 bases lay between the germline ends. The CDR3 is 14 amino acids. Germline CDR1 MNHEY, CDR2 SVGEGT. CDR3: CASSYGDSYNEQYF. The CDR3 DNA reads TGTGCCAGCAGTTACGGGGACTCCTACAATGAGCAGTACTTC.

J is TRBJ2-1 and V is TRBV4-2, with a possible D match to TRBD2 (7 bases). Germline V gene sequence: CDR1 LGHNA, CDR2 YNFKEQ. The CDR3 runs to 15 residues. V shed 2 bases and J shed 6 bases, with 14 bases lying between them. The DNA for the CDR3 is TGTGCCAGCAGCCAAAGGGGGGGGTCTAGCAATGAGCAGTTCTTC. Translating gives CASSQRGGSSNEQFF.

The chain employs TRBV15 and TRBJ1-5, with a weak D call TRBD1 (5 bases). V lost 5 bases and J lost 5, with 10 bases in between. This CDR3 has 13 amino acids. Germline-derived CDR1 and CDR2 are LNHNV and YYDKDF (reference sequence). The CDR3 loop reads CATSRTRDQPQHF. The CDR3 nucleotides read TGTGCCACCAGCCGAACCAGGGATCAGCCCCAGCATTTT.

The V call is TRBV20-1, the J call TRBJ1-6; the D is unclear. V dropped 2 bases and J dropped 7 bases, with 6 bases sitting between them. Per germline, CDR1 DFQATT and CDR2 SNEGSKA (reference sequence). The CDR3 runs to 12 residues. The CDR3 nucleotides read TGCAGTGCTAGACAGTCAAATTCACCCCTCCACTTT. Amino acids: CSARQSNSPLHF.

This clonotype turned up a few times. CDR3 DNA: TGCAGCGTCCCTGTAGCCGGGACAGGGGGCCAGCACACCTTC. It is translated as CSVPVAGTGGQHTF. This rearrangement joins TRBV29-1 to TRBJ1-2; 12 bases match TRBD1. In germline, CDR1 is SQVTM, CDR2 ANQGSEA. The CDR3 spans 14 residues. The trim removed 6 bases at V and 12 bases at J, leaving 14 bases unmatched.